This T cell receptor beta chain stems from a study of control samples from healthy donors and cancer patients. Germline V gene data show CDR1 as SGHTA and CDR2 as FQGNSA. The CDR3 length is 13 residues. V was pared by 6 bases and J by 2 bases, with 10 bases between. Using immunoSEQ multiplex PCR, the repertoire was profiled, and TCRdb retains in-frame clones only, with some absent. The listing contains approximately 190,000 clones. Sample: blood. The TCR comes from a woman aged 25 to 39 in good health. The V gene is TRBV7-2, the J gene TRBJ1-2; the D gene is possibly TRBD1 (6 bases). CDR3 residues: CASSGQLNYGYTF. The CDR3 DNA is TGTGCCAGCAGTGGACAGCTAAACTATGGCTACACCTTC. The entire variable domain, with the rest obtained from reference TRBV7-2 and TRBJ1-2, is as follows: GAGVSQSPSNKVTEKGKDVELRCDPISGHTALYWYRQSLGQGLEFLIYFQGNSAPDKSGLPSDRFSAERTGGSVSTLTIQRTQQEDSAVYLCASSGQLNYGYTFGSGTRLTVV.